This T cell receptor beta chain was found in a study of neurological immune-mediated disorders. Germline V gene data show CDR1 as KGHSH and CDR2 as LQKENI. The CDR3 sequence is 17 residues long. The study, taken as a whole, reports: The phylogenetic placement of 18 of 34 multiple sclerosis patients' repertoires in one related-CDR3 cluster constitutes a possible signature. None of the CDR3 amino acid sequences found in expanded clones was shared across subjects. This suggests that the TCR-beta repertoires were private in all groups.

Note on this clonotype: As yet, its antigen is unknown. The germline gene is not matched at one end of the junction; a read error may be the cause.

Unsorted libraries were generated from 2 million PBMCs. These cells had been stored in RNAlater at -80 C. Each CDR3 protein is one row after TCRdb ran MiXCR on the 5' RACE reads. The sample has about 46,000 distinct CDR3 sequences; 2.5% to 3.5% are singletons. This clonotype was obtained from a woman aged 45 to 65 with multiple sclerosis. Sequencing input: PBMCs. The V call is TRBV18, the J call TRBJ2-4; no firm D call. CDR3 loop: CASSSSFAARTKKIQYF. CDR3 DNA: TGTGCCAGCTCATCCTCCTTTGCAGCGAGGACCAAAAAAATTCAGTACTTC. Complete variable domain (other parts from reference TRBV18 and TRBJ2-4): NAGVMQNPRHLVRRRGQEARLRCSPMKGHSHVYWYRQLPEEGLKFMVYLQKENIIDESGMPKERFSAEFPKEGPSILRIQQVVRGDSAAYFCASSSSFAARTKKIQYFGAGTRLSVL.